The 14 T cell receptor beta chains listed next were all sequenced from one sample in a study of CD8 T cells in Susac syndrome. Random hexamers were used to reverse transcribe an amount of about 0.45 to 1 ug RNA. TCRdb redid the calling of the immunoSEQ multiplex PCR reads with MiXCR, one entry per CDR3 protein. The sample includes 95,000 to 150,000 distinct CDR3 sequences, over 85% of them seen just once. Source material: CD4+ T cells from PBMCs. These receptors came from a human donor in good health.

The chain links TRBV7-9 to TRBJ1-2, with D perhaps matching TRBD1 (6 bases). Germline V CDR1 and CDR2: SEHNR, FQNEAQ (reference sequence). V dropped 3 bases and J dropped 4 bases, with 12 bases sitting between them. The CDR3 is 14 amino acids. CDR3 region: CASSFDRIGYGYTF. The CDR3 bases are TGTGCCAGCAGCTTTGACAGGATAGGCTATGGCTACACCTTC. Full variable domain (missing parts from reference TRBV7-9 and TRBJ1-2): DTGVSQNPRHKITKRGQNVTFRCDPISEHNRLYWYRQTLGQGPEFLTYFQNEAQLEKSRLLSDRFSAERPKGSFSTLEIQRTEQGDSAMYLCASSFDRIGYGYTFGSGTRLTVV.

This clonotype was counted between two and nine times. The V call is TRBV9, the J call TRBJ2-7; TRBD2 matches at 12 bases. The CDR3 runs to 15 residues. The trim removed 4 bases at V and 1 base at J, leaving 3 bases unmatched. The V gene's germline CDR1 is SGDLS and CDR2 YYNGEE. CDR3 coding DNA: TGTGCCAGCAGCCCAGGGACTAGCGGGTCCTACGAGCAGTACTTC. Translated: CASSPGTSGSYEQYF.

This chain joins TRBV29-1 and TRBJ2-2; maybe TRBD1 (6 bases). The ends were cut back, 5 bases at V and 8 bases at J, with 15 bases in the middle. The CDR3 spans 13 residues. CDR1 SQVTM and CDR2 ANQGSEA come from the germline V gene. This chain's CDR3 is CSVIRGSRGELFF. The DNA of the CDR3 is TGCAGCGTTATAAGGGGGTCTCGGGGGGAGCTGTTTTTT.

The table lists this clonotype with a count of one. V is TRBV10-3 and J is TRBJ1-1; no firm D call. CDR3 length equals 13 residues. The V gene lost 6 bases and the J gene lost 1 base, with 9 bases spanning the gap. CDR1 ENHRY and CDR2 SYGVKD come from the germline V gene. In nucleotides, the CDR3 is TGTGCCATCAGACCCACTGGGAACACTGAAGCTTTCTTT. Translated: CAIRPTGNTEAFF.

The V call is TRBV6-5, the J call TRBJ1-5, with 9 bases identical to TRBD1. Germline assignment: CDR1 MNHEY and CDR2 SVGAGI. Losses at the gene ends were 2 bases for V and 1 base for J; bases not matched to a gene: 6. The CDR3 sequence is 17 residues long. The CDR3 region is CASSYEGQGSSNQPQHF. CDR3 coding DNA: TGTGCCAGCAGTTACGAGGGACAGGGATCCAGCAATCAGCCCCAGCATTTT.

The chain joins TRBV7-7 to TRBJ2-7; D is ambiguous. The CDR3 contains 13 residues. V gave up 4 bases and J gave up 7 bases, with 14 bases separating them. CDR1 SSHAT and CDR2 FNYEAQ come from the germline V gene (reference sequence). CDR3 residues: CASSSRAGLEQYF. The CDR3 DNA reads TGTGCCAGCAGCTCACGGGCCGGGCTGGAGCAGTACTTC.

The gene calls are TRBV7-9 and TRBJ2-3, with 8 bases lining up with TRBD2. The V gene's germline CDR1 is SEHNR and CDR2 FQNEAQ (reference sequence). V gave up 6 bases and J gave up 4 bases; unmatched junction bases: 3. This CDR3 spans 13 amino acids. The CDR3 DNA follows: TGTGCCAGCAGTTATAGCGGGGCAGATACGCAGTATTTT. Translation gives CASSYSGADTQYF.

The chain has TRBV7-2 and TRBJ1-2, with a weak D call TRBD1 (6 bases). V lost 4 bases, J lost 3 bases, and 12 bases lay in between. The germline V gene encodes CDR1 SGHTA and CDR2 FQGNSA. This CDR3 spans 14 amino acids. In DNA, the CDR3 is TGTGCCAGCAGCTCCAGAGGGGGTTACTATGGCTACACCTTC. The encoded protein is CASSSRGGYYGYTF.

V and J are TRBV24-1 and TRBJ2-2; D gene unclear. Germline V gives CDR1 KGHDR, CDR2 SFDVKD. Trimming pared 9 bases from V and 6 bases from J, leaving 13 bases between. The CDR3 consists of 13 residues. The CDR3 sequence is CATGKGSSGELFF. In DNA, the CDR3 is TGTGCCACCGGGAAAGGGTCGTCCGGGGAGCTGTTTTTT.

This sequence joins TRBV7-2 and TRBJ1-5; tentatively, D is TRBD1 (5 bases). V was shortened by 6 bases and J by 0 bases, with 9 bases between the two germline ends. The length of the CDR3 is 14 residues. Germline assignment: CDR1 SGHTA and CDR2 FQGNSA. CDR3 amino acids: CASRPGTSNQPQHF. CDR3 bases: TGTGCCAGCAGACCGGGGACTAGCAATCAGCCCCAGCATTTT.

The gene calls are TRBV3-1 and TRBJ2-1; D gene unclear. Germline CDR1 is LGHDT and CDR2 is YNNKEL (reference sequence). V dropped 0 bases and J dropped 8 bases, with 8 bases sitting between them. The CDR3 length is 13 residues. The CDR3 loop reads CASSQERRDEQFF. The CDR3 region has the DNA TGTGCCAGCAGCCAAGAACGAAGGGATGAGCAGTTCTTC.

The V gene is TRBV15, the J gene TRBJ1-1; D unresolved. Germline CDR1 is LNHNV and CDR2 is YYDKDF (reference sequence). V was pared by 0 bases and J by 0 bases, with 11 bases between. CDR3 length: 16 residues. DNA for the CDR3: TGTGCCACCAGCAGAGAATACGCGGAGATGAACACTGAAGCTTTCTTT. It encodes CATSREYAEMNTEAFF.

The chain carries TRBV7-9 and TRBJ1-2; perhaps TRBD1 as D (6 bases). Trimming took off 0 bases at V and 0 bases at J, with 8 bases between the two ends. Germline V gene lookup returns CDR1 SEHNR and CDR2 FQNEAQ (reference sequence). The CDR3 runs 15 residues. The CDR3 DNA follows: TGTGCCAGCAGCTTAGCCGGGACAACTAACTATGGCTACACCTTC. It encodes CASSLAGTTNYGYTF. The full variable domain, in which reference TRBV7-9 and TRBJ1-2 provide the parts outside the CDR3, is DTGVSQNPRHKITKRGQNVTFRCDPISEHNRLYWYRQTLGQGPEFLTYFQNEAQLEKSRLLSDRFSAERPKGSFSTLEIQRTEQGDSAMYLCASSLAGTTNYGYTFGSGTRLTVV.

The chain combines TRBV7-9 with TRBJ2-3; tentative D call: TRBD1 (6 bases). The CDR3 is 15 amino acids. Germline assignment: CDR1 SEHNR and CDR2 FQNEAQ (reference sequence). V was pared by 5 bases and J by 1 base, with 13 bases between. The CDR3 loop reads CASSPSNRGTDTQYF. The CDR3, as DNA: TGTGCCAGCAGCCCCTCGAACAGGGGCACAGATACGCAGTATTTT.